This TCR beta chain derives from a study of T-cell reconstitution after alpha-beta-depleted transplantation in children. Preparation of the TCRbeta library was carried out with unique molecular identifiers. TCRdb passed the PCR reads through MiXCR, listing each CDR3 protein once. Of 200,000 to 250,000 distinct CDR3 sequences in the sample, about 12% were seen once. This clonotype was found many times. The CDR3 sequence is 13 residues long. Germline CDR1 is WSHSY and CDR2 is SAAADI. V was shortened by 6 bases and J by 4 bases, with 9 bases between the two germline ends. The chain couples TRBV10-2 to TRBJ2-2; tentatively, D is TRBD1 (5 bases). The sequence was collected from a human donor who donated a stem cell graft to a child with acute lymphoblastic leukemia. Sequencing used PBMCs from the stem cell graft donor, obtained from the stem cell graft. DNA for the CDR3: TGCGCCAGCAGAGACAGTTTCACCGGGGAGCTGTTTTTT. As protein: CASRDSFTGELFF.